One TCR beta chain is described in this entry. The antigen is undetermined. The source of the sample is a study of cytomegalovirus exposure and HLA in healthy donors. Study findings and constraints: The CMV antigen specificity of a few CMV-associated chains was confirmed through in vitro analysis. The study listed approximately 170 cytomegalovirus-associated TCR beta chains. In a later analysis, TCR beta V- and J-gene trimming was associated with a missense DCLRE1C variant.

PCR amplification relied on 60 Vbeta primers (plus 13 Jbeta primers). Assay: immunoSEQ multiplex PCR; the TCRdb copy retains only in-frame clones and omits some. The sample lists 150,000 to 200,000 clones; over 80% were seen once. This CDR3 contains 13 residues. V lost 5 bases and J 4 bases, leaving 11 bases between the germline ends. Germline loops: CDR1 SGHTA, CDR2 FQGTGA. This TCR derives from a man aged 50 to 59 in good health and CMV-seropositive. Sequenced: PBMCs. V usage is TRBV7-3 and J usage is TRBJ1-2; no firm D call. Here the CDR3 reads CASSPDSSYGYTF. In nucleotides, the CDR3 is TGTGCCAGCAGCCCTGATTCCAGCTATGGCTACACCTTC.